This T cell receptor (beta chain) was observed in a study of cytomegalovirus exposure and HLA in healthy donors. Study results and limitations: In an earlier analysis, in 540 or so donors, most V segments appeared productive either ~90% or ~30% of the time.

This clone was found a few times. Its target is not known. A multiplex PCR was run with 60 Vbeta primers and 13 Jbeta primers. The data were produced by immunoSEQ multiplex PCR, yet TCRdb's version contains in-frame clones alone and is incomplete. The data contain over 120,000 clones, about 8.9% of them singletons. CDR1 and CDR2 (germline): LNHDA, SQIVND (reference sequence). V lost 7 bases and J lost 3; bases outside the gene matches: 14. The CDR3 extends over 16 amino acids. The receptor was isolated from a man aged 50-59 years in good health and CMV-seronegative. The V call is TRBV19, the J call TRBJ1-1; 7 bases agree with TRBD1. Sequencing was performed on PBMCs. The CDR3 loop is CASTNPGGRADTEAFF. The CDR3 DNA is TGTGCCAGTACCAATCCAGGGGGACGGGCGGACACTGAAGCTTTCTTT. The full variable domain, rest sourced from reference TRBV19 and TRBJ1-1, is DGGITQSPKYLFRKEGQNVTLSCEQNLNHDAMYWYRQDPGQGLRLIYYSQIVNDFQKGDIAEGYSVSREKKESFPLTVTSAQKNPTAFYLCASTNPGGRADTEAFFGQGTRLTVV.